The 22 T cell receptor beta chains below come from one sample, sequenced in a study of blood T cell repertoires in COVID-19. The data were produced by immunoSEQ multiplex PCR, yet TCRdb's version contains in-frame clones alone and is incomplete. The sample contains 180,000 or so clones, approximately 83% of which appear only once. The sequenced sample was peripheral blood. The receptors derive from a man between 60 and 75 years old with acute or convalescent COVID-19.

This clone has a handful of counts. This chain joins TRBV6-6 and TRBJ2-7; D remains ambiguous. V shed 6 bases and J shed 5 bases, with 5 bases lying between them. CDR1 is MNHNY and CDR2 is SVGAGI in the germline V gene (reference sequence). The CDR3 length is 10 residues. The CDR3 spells CASSLNEQYF. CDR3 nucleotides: TGTGCCAGCAGCCTTAACGAGCAGTACTTC.

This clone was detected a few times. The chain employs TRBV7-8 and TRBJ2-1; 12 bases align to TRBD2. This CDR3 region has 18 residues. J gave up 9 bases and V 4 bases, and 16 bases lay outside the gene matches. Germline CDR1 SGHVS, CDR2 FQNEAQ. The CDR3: CASSSLLRTSGMGREQFF. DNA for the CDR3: TGTGCCAGCAGCTCACTCCTTCGGACTAGCGGGATGGGTCGTGAGCAGTTCTTC.

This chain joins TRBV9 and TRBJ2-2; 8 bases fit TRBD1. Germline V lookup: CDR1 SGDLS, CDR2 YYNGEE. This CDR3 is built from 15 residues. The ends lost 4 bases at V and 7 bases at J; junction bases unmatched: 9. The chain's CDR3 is CASSSRQGRIGELFF. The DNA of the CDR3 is TGTGCCAGCAGCTCGAGACAGGGGAGGATCGGGGAGCTGTTTTTT.

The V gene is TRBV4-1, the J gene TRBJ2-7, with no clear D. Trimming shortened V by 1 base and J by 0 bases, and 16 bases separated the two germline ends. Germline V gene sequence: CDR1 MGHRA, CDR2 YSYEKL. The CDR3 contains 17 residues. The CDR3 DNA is TGCGCCAGCAGCCAAGTCTTCGTGCGGCAGAGCTCCTACGAGCAGTACTTC. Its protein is CASSQVFVRQSSYEQYF.

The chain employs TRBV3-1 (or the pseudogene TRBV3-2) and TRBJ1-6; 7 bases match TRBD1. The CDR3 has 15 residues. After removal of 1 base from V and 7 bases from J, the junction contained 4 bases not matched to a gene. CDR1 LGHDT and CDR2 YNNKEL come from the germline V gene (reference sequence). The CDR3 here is CASSQGTGGNSPLHF. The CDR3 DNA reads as TGTGCCAGCAGCCAAGGGACAGGTGGAAATTCACCCCTCCACTTT.

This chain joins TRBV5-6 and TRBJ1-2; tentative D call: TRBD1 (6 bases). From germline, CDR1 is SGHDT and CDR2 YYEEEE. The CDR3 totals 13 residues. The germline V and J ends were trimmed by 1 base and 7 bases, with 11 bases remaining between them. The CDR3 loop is CASSLQGLSGYTF. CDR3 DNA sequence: TGTGCCAGCAGCTTGCAGGGGCTGAGTGGCTACACCTTC.

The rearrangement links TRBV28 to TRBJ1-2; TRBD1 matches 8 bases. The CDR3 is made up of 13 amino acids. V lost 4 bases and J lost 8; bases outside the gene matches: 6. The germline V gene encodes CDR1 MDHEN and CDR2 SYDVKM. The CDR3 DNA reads TGTGCCAGCAGTTCTGGACAGGGAGGGGGCTACACCTTC. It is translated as CASSSGQGGGYTF.

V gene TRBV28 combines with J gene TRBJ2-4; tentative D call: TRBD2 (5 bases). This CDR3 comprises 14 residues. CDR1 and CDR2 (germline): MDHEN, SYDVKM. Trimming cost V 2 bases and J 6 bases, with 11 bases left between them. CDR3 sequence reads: CASSLSSEGNIQYF. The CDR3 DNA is TGTGCCAGCAGTTTAAGCTCCGAGGGAAACATTCAGTACTTC.

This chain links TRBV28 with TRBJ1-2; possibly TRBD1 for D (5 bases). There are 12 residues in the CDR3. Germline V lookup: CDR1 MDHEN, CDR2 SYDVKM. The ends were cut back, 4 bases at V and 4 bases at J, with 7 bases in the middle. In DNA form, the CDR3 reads TGTGCCAGCAGTTACGACAGCTATGGCTACACCTTC. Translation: CASSYDSYGYTF.

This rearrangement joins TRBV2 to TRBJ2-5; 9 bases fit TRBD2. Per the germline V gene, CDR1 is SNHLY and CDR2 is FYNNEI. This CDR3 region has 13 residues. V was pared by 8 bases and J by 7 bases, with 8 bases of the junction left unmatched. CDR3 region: CASERGERVTQYF. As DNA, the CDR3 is TGTGCCAGCGAGCGGGGGGAGCGCGTGACCCAGTACTTC.

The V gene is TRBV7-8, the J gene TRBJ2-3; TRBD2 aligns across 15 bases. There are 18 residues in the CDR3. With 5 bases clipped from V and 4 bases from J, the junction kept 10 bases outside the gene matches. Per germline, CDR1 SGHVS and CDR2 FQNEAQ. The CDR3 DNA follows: TGTGCCAGCAGCGGATGGACTAGCGGGGGGGGAGGCGCAGATACGCAGTATTTT. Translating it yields CASSGWTSGGGGADTQYF.

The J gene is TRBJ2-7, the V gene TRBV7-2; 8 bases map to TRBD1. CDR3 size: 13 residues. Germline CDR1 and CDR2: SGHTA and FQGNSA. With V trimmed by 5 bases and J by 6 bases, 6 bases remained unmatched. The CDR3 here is CASSGQGAAEQYF. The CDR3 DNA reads TGTGCCAGCAGCGGGCAGGGGGCTGCCGAGCAGTACTTC.

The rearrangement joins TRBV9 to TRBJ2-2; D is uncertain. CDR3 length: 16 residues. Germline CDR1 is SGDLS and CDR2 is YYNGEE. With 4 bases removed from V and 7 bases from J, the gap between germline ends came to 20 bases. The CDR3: CASSPRVAVEFGELFF. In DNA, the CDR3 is TGTGCCAGCAGCCCCCGGGTGGCAGTGGAGTTCGGGGAGCTGTTTTTT.

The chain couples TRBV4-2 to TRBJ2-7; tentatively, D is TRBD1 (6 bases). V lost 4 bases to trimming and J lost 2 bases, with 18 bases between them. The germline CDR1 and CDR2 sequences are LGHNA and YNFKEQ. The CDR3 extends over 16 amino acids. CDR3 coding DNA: TGTGCCAGCAGCCGATCTTCTATCCAGGGGACCTACGAGCAGTACTTC. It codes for CASSRSSIQGTYEQYF.

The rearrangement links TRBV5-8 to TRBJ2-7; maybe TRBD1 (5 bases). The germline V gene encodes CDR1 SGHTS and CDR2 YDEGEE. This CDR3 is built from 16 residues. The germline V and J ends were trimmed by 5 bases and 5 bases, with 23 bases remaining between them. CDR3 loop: CASSIGASNRRDEQYF. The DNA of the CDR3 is TGTGCCAGCAGTATAGGGGCCAGTAATCGTCGGGACGAGCAGTACTTC.

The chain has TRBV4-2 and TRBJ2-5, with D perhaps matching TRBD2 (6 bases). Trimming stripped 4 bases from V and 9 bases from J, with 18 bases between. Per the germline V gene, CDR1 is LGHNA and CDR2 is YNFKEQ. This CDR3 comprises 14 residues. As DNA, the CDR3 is TGTGCCAGCAGCCCCGAGGCGTCCGGAGGGGCCCAGTACTTC. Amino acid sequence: CASSPEASGGAQYF.

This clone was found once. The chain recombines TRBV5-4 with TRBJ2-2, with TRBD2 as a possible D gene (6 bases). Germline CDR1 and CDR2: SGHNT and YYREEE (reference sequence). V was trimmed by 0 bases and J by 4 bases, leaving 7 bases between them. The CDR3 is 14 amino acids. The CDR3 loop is CASSLGTTTGELFF. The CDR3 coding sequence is TGTGCCAGCAGCTTGGGGACTACCACCGGGGAGCTGTTTTTT.

CDR3 in DNA: TGTGCCGTCCGCCCGGGACTAGGATTGGACGAGCAGTACTTC. As protein: CAVRPGLGLDEQYF. The chain couples TRBV10-3 to TRBJ2-7; TRBD2 matches at 8 bases. Unmatched junction bases numbered 14, after V lost 11 bases and J lost 5 bases. Per the germline V gene, CDR1 is ENHRY and CDR2 is SYGVKD. The CDR3 spans 14 residues.

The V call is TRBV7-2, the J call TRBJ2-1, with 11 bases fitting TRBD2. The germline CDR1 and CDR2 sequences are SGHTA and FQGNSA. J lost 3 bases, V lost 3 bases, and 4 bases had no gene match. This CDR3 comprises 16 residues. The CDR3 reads CASSLVGTSGYNEQFF. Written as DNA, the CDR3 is TGTGCCAGCAGCTTGGTCGGGACTAGCGGCTACAATGAGCAGTTCTTC.

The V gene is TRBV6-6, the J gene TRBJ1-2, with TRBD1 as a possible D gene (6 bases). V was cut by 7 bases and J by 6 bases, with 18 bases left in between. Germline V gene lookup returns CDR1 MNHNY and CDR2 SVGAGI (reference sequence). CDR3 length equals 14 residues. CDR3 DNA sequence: TGTGCCAGCAAAAAAGAGCGGACAGCCCATGGCTACACCTTC. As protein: CASKKERTAHGYTF.

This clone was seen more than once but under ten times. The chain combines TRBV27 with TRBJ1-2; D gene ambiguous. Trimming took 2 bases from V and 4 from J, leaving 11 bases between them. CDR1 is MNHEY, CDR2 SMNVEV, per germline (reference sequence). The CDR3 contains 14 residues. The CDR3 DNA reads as TGTGCCAGCAGTTTACGTATAGGGAGCTATGGCTACACCTTC. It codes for CASSLRIGSYGYTF.

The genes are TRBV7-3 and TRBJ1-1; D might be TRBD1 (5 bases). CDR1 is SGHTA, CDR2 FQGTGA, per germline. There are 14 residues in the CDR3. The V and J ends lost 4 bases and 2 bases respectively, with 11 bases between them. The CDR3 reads CASSSTGVNTEAFF. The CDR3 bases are TGTGCCAGCAGCTCCACGGGGGTAAACACTGAAGCTTTCTTT.